This TCR beta chain was obtained from a study of identical twins' blood T cells. Turning to the study itself: Some 12 libraries, six alpha and six beta, gave around 48 million reads.

Germline CDR1 is SGHRS and CDR2 is YFSETQ. The CDR3 is 15 residues long. J was trimmed by 6 bases and V by 3 bases; bases with no gene match: 3. TCRdb redid the calling of the 5' RACE reads with MiXCR, one entry per CDR3 protein. This sample carries 300,000 to 400,000 distinct CDR3 sequences, roughly 31% of them seen once, and the ten largest clones take around 5.6%. The source is a woman between 18 and 50 years old in good health. The sequenced material came from PBMCs. The chain carries TRBV5-1 and TRBJ2-2, with 12 bases fitting TRBD2. CDR3 DNA: TGCGCCAGCAGCTCCTCTAGCGGGGGGGCCGGGGAGCTGTTTTTT. Residues: CASSSSSGGAGELFF.